The sequence of this TCR beta chain was determined in a study of blood T cell repertoires in COVID-19. Study-level information: PBMCs, B-cell-depleted T cells, or T cells were the source of the cDNA or gDNA that made up the material.

Germline loops: CDR1 MNHNS, CDR2 SASEGT. This CDR3 region has 15 residues. The V end was cut by 3 bases, the J end by 0 bases, with 9 bases between. Data came from immunoSEQ multiplex PCR; TCRdb stores just in-frame clones and leaves some out. Altogether roughly 200,000 clones are present, roughly four fifths being singletons, with the ten largest covering 12%. Recovery meant two consecutive negative NP/OP PCR tests, professional clearance, or resolved symptoms. The chain recombines TRBV6-1 with TRBJ1-5; D remains ambiguous. This clonotype was sampled from a man aged 35 to 55 who had recovered from COVID-19. Sequencing was done on a sample of PBMCs or T cells enriched from blood (not recorded which). The CDR3 spells CASSDSGYSNQPQHF. For the CDR3, the DNA is TGTGCCAGCAGTGATAGCGGTTATAGCAATCAGCCCCAGCATTTT.